Only a few counts were recorded for the clone carrying this T cell receptor beta chain. Its antigen is undetermined. V lost 5 bases, J lost 5 bases, and 18 bases lay in between. This CDR3 has 15 residues. Germline V gene sequence: CDR1 MNHEY, CDR2 SVGAGI. The data were obtained in a study of cytomegalovirus exposure and HLA in healthy donors. Points from the study as a whole: Links to common viral pathogens appeared, in a later analysis, for several of the most significant clusters. In an earlier analysis, in 587 donors, most V segments appeared productive either ~87% or ~30% of the time.

While unrecorded immune exposures were likely, the donors were nominally healthy when sampled. The PCR contained 60 Vbeta and 13 Jbeta primers. Libraries were prepared by immunoSEQ multiplex PCR; TCRdb keeps only in-frame clonotypes and omits some of them. The sample consists of 200,000 to 250,000 clones, over 70% of them appearing once. The chain recombines TRBV6-5 with TRBJ2-5; tentatively, D is TRBD1 (5 bases). The receptor was isolated from a woman aged 60 to 75 in good health and CMV-seropositive. Material: PBMCs. The CDR3 nucleotides read TGTGCCAGCAGTAAGGGGATTGTGGGTGGGGAGACCCAGTACTTC. Its protein is CASSKGIVGGETQYF.